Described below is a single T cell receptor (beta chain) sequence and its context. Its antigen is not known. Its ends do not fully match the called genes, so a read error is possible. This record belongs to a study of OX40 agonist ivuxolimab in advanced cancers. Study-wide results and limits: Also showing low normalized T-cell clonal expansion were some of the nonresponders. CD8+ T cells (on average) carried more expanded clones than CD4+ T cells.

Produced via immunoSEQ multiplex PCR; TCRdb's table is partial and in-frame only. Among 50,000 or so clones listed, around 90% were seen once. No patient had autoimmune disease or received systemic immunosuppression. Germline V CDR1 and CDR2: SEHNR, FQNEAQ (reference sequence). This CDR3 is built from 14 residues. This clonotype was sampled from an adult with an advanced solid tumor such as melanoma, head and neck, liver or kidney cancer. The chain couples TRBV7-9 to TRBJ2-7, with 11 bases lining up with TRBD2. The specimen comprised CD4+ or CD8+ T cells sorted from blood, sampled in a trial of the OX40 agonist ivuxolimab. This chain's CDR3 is CASSLAGGRDEQYF. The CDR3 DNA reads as TGTGCCAGCAGTTTAGCGGGAGGGAGGGACGAGCAGTACTTC.